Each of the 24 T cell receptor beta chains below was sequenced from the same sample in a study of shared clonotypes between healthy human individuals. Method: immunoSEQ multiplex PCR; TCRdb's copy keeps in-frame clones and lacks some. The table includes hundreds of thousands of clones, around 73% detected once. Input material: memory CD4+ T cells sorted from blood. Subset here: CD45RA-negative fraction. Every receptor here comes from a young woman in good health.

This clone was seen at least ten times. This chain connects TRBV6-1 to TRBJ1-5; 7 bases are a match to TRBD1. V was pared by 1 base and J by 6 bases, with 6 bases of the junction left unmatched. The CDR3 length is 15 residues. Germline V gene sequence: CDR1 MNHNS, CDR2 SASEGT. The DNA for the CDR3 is TGTGCCAGCAGTGAAGGTTCCAGGGGGATTCAGCCCCAGCATTTT. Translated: CASSEGSRGIQPQHF.

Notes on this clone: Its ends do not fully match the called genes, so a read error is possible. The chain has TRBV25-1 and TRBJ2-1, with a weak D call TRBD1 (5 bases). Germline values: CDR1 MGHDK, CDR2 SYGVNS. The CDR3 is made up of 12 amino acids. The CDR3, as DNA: TGTACCAGCAGTGGACACCACAATGAGCAGTTCTTC. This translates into CTSSGHHNEQFF.

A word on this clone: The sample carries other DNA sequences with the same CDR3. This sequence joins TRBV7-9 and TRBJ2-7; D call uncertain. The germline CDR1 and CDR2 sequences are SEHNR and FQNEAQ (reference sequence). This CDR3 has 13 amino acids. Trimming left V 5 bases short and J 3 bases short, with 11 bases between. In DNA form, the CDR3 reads TGTGCCAGCAGCCCCCAAGGAGACTACGAGCAGTACTTC. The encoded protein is CASSPQGDYEQYF.

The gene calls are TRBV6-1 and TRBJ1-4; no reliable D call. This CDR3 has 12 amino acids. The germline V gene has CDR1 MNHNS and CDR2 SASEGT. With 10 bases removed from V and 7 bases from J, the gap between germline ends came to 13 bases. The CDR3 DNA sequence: TGTGCCATCTCGGATCGCCGTGAAAAACTGTTTTTT. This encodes CAISDRREKLFF.

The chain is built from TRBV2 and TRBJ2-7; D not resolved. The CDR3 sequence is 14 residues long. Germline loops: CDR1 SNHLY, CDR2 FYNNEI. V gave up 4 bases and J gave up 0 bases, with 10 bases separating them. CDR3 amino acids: CASSVGQASYEQYF. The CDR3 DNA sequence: TGTGCCAGCAGTGTAGGGCAGGCCTCCTACGAGCAGTACTTC. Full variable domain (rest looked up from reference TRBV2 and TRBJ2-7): EPEVTQTPSHQVTQMGQEVILRCVPISNHLYFYWYRQILGQKVEFLVSFYNNEISEKSEIFDDQFSVERPDGSNFTLKIRSTKLEDSAMYFCASSVGQASYEQYFGPGTRLTVT.

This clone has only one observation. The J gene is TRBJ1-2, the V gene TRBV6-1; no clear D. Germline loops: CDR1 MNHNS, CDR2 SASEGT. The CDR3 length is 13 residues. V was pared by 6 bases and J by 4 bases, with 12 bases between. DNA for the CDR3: TGTGCCAGCAGAGCTGGACCTCTCTATGGCTACACCTTC. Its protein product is CASRAGPLYGYTF.

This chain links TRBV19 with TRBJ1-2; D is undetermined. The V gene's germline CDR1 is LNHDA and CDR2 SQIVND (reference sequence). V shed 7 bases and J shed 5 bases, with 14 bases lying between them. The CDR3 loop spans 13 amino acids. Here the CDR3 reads CASTKTPPYGYTF. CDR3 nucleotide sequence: TGTGCCAGTACCAAGACACCGCCTTATGGCTACACCTTC.

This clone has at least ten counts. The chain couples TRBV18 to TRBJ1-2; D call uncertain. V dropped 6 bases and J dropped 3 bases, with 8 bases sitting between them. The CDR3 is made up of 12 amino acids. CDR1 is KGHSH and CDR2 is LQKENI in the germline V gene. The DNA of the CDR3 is TGTGCCAGCTCCGATGGGGACTATGGCTACACCTTC. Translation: CASSDGDYGYTF. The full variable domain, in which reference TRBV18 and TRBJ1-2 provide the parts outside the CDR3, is NAGVMQNPRHLVRRRGQEARLRCSPMKGHSHVYWYRQLPEEGLKFMVYLQKENIIDESGMPKERFSAEFPKEGPSILRIQQVVRGDSAAYFCASSDGDYGYTFGSGTRLTVV.

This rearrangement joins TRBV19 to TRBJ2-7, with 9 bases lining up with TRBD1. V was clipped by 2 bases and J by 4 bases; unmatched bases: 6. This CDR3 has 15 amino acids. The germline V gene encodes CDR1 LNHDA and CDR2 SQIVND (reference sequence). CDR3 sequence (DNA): TGTGCCAGTAGTATAACCGGGACAGGGATATACGAGCAGTACTTC. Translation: CASSITGTGIYEQYF.

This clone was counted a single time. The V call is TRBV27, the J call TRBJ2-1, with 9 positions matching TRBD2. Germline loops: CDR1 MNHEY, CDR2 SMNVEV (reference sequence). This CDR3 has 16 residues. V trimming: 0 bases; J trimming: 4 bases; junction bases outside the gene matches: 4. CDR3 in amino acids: CASSLSRLAGYNEQFF. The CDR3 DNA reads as TGTGCCAGCAGTTTATCGCGCCTAGCGGGATACAATGAGCAGTTCTTC.

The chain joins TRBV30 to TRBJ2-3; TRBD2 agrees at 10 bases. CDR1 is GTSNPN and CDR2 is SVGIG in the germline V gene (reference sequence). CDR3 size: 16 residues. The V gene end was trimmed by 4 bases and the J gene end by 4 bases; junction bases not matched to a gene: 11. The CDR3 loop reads CAWNSLAGESADTQYF. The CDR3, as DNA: TGTGCCTGGAATTCGCTAGCGGGAGAGTCTGCAGATACGCAGTATTTT.

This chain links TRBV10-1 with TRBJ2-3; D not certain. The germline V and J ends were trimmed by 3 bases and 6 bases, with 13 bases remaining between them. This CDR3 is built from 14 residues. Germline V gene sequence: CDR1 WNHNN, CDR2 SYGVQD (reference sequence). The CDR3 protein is CASSDSSAVDTQYF. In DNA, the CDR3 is TGCGCCAGCAGTGATTCGAGTGCTGTCGATACGCAGTATTTT.

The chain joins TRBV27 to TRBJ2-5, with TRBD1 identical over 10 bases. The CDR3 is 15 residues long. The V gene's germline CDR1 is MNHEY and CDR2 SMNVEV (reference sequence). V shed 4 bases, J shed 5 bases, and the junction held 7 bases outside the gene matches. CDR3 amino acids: CASSSWTGGVETQYF. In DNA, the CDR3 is TGTGCCAGCAGTTCATGGACAGGGGGTGTTGAGACCCAGTACTTC.

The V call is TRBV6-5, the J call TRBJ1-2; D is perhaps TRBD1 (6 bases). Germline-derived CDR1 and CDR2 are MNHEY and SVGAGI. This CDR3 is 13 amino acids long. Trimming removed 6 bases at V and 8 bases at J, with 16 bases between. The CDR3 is CASSPLTGYGYTF. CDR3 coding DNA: TGTGCCAGCAGCCCCTTAACAGGGTACGGCTACACCTTC.

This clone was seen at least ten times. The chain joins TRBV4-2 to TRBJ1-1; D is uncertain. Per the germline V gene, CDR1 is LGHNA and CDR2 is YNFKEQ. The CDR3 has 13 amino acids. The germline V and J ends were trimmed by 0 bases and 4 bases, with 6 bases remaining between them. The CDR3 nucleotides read TGTGCCAGCAGCCAAGATCGGAGCACTGAAGCTTTCTTT. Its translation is CASSQDRSTEAFF.

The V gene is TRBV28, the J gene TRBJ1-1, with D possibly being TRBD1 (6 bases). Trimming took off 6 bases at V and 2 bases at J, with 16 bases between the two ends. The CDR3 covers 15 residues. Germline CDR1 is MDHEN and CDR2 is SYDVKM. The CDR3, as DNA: TGTGCCAGCAGCCACCAAGGGGGGGGCAACACTGAAGCTTTCTTT. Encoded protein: CASSHQGGGNTEAFF.

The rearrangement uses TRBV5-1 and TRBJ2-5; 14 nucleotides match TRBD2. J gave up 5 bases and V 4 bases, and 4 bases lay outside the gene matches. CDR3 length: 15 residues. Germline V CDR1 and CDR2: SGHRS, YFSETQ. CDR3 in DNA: TGCGCCAGCAGCGGACTAGCGGGAGGAGGGGAGACCCAGTACTTC. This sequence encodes CASSGLAGGGETQYF.

For the CDR3, the DNA is TGTGCCAGCAGTGAACCGGTGTTGGGGGACCGGCAGCCCCAGCATTTT. It encodes CASSEPVLGDRQPQHF. V usage is TRBV6-1 and J usage is TRBJ1-5; tentative D call: TRBD1 (5 bases). The V end was cut by 2 bases, the J end by 7 bases, with 18 bases between. Germline lookup yields CDR1 MNHNS and CDR2 SASEGT. CDR3 length: 16 amino acids.

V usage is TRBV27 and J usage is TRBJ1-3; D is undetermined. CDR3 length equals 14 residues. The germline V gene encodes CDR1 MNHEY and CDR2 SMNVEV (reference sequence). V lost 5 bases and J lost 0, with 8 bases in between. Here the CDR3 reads CASSPESSGNTIYF. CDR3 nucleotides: TGTGCCAGCAGTCCGGAGAGCTCTGGAAACACCATATATTTT.

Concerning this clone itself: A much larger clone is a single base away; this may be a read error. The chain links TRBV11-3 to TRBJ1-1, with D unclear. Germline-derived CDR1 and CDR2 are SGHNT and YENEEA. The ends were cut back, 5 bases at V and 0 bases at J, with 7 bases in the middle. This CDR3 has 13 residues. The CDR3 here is CASSPYLNTEAFF. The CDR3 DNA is TGTGCCAGCAGCCCCTACTTGAACACTGAAGCTTTCTTT.

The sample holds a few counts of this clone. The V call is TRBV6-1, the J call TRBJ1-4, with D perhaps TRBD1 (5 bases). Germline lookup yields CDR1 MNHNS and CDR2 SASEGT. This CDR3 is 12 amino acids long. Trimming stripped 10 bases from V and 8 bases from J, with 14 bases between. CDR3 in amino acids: CATSQGWEKLFF. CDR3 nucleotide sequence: TGTGCCACGAGTCAGGGCTGGGAAAAACTGTTTTTT.

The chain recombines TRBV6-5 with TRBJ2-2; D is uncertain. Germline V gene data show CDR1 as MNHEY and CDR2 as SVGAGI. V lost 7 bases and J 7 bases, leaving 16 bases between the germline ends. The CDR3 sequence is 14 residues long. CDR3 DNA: TGTGCCAGCACTCCCCGTTACCCGGGCGGGGAGCTGTTTTTT. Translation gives CASTPRYPGGELFF.

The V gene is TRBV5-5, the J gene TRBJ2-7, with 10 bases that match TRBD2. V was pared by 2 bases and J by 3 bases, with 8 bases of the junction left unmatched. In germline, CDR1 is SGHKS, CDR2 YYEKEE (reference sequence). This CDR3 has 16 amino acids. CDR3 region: CASSFDSGRAHYEQYF. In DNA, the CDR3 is TGTGCCAGCAGCTTTGACAGCGGGAGGGCCCACTACGAGCAGTACTTC.

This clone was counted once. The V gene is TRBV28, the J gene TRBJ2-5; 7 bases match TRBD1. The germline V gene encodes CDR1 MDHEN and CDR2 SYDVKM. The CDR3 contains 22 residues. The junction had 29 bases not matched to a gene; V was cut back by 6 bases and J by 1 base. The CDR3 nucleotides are TGTGCCAGCAGCCCAAGGCCCACCGAGACAGGGAAGAAGGAGAGGCCCCAAGAGACCCAGTACTTC. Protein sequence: CASSPRPTETGKKERPQETQYF.